This entry describes one T cell receptor (beta chain). The method was immunoSEQ multiplex PCR; TCRdb's version includes in-frame clones alone and lacks a portion of them. Of tens of thousands of clones listed, 98% are singletons. This sample is drawn from a study of technical replicates of blood from a handful of donors. The length of the CDR3 is 14 residues. The germline CDR1 and CDR2 sequences are LGHNA and YSLEER. Trimming took 4 bases from V and 0 from J, leaving 10 bases between them. The sequencing input was T cells isolated from PBMCs. The gene calls are TRBV4-3 and TRBJ2-7; no clear D. The source of this sequence is a human donor in good health. The CDR3 sequence is CASSRLVGSYEQYF. The DNA for the CDR3 is TGCGCCAGCAGCCGTCTCGTCGGCTCCTACGAGCAGTACTTC.